This T cell receptor (beta chain) appears in the sequencing data of a study of blood T cell repertoires in COVID-19. Study overall: Donors in the United States, Italy and Spain gave samples during acute or convalescent COVID-19. PBMCs, B-cell-depleted T cells, or T cells were the source of the cDNA or gDNA that made up the material.

This table comes from immunoSEQ multiplex PCR, and its TCRdb copy is limited to in-frame clones, with some not included. The sample lists over 110,000 clones; roughly 80% were seen once. The germline V gene has CDR1 KGHSH and CDR2 LQKENI. V was shortened by 6 bases and J by 1 base, with 16 bases between the two germline ends. The CDR3 totals 16 residues. This TCR was recovered from a man in his 70s who had recovered from COVID-19. The chain joins TRBV18 to TRBJ2-1; D uncertain. Sequencing was carried out using peripheral blood. The DNA of the CDR3 is TGTGCCAGCTCCCAAACGAGTTTGCCATCCTACAATGAGCAGTTCTTC. Its protein is CASSQTSLPSYNEQFF. The entire variable domain, with the rest obtained from reference TRBV18 and TRBJ2-1, is as follows: NAGVMQNPRHLVRRRGQEARLRCSPMKGHSHVYWYRQLPEEGLKFMVYLQKENIIDESGMPKERFSAEFPKEGPSILRIQQVVRGDSAAYFCASSQTSLPSYNEQFFGPGTRLTVL.